These 8 T cell receptor beta chains were all obtained from the same sample, sequenced in a study of T cells in Graves' hyperthyroidism and ophthalmopathy (dated by TCRdb to about 2019). Library preparation employed multiplex PCR. The reads were generated on an Illumina HiSeq 2000. Amplification of TCR beta CDR3 regions was carried out from RNA transcripts. For the first round of RT-PCR on the TCR CDR3, the HTBI primer set was used together with the Qiagen OneStep RT-PCR kit. TCRdb reran the public reads through fastp at Q25 and MiXCR, keeping productive beta chains. For every CDR3 protein sequence, its rows merge into one entry that carries the most common genes and DNA. For this sample the table gives approximately 350,000 distinct CDR3 sequences, of which around 15% were detected only once. Around 20% of the sample is taken by the ten largest. Sequencing was carried out using blood. These TCRs come from a woman aged 55-70 years with Graves' ophthalmopathy.

This clonotype came up many times. This chain links TRBV20-1 with TRBJ1-5; TRBD1 is a possible D gene (6 bases). The CDR3 runs 17 residues. With 3 bases removed from V and 0 bases from J, the gap between germline ends came to 18 bases. Germline V gene sequence: CDR1 DFQATT, CDR2 SNEGSKA (reference sequence). CDR3 bases: TGCAGTGCTAGTGGGGGCTTTGGACAATCTAGCAATCAGCCCCAGCATTTT. It specifies CSASGGFGQSSNQPQHF.

The CDR3, as DNA: TGTGCCAGCAGCAAACGCCCAGCGGATACGCAGTATTTT. This translates into CASSKRPADTQYF. This chain uses TRBV7-9 with TRBJ2-3; D remains unclear. V was cut by 5 bases and J by 6 bases, with 12 bases left in between. This CDR3 region has 13 residues. The V gene's germline CDR1 is SEHNR and CDR2 FQNEAQ (reference sequence).

V gene TRBV12-3 or TRBV12-4 combines with J gene TRBJ1-5, with D maybe TRBD1 (5 bases). The V and J ends lost 6 bases and 5 bases respectively, with 14 bases between them. The CDR3 runs 14 residues. The CDR3 protein is CASSSWTLDQPQHF. CDR3 DNA: TGTGCCAGCAGCTCCTGGACATTAGATCAGCCCCAGCATTTT.

Many counts were recorded for this clonotype. J is TRBJ2-5 and V is TRBV7-9, with D perhaps TRBD1 or TRBD2 (5 bases each). Deletions cut 3 bases from V and 1 base from J, with 15 bases between. Germline V gene data show CDR1 as SEHNR and CDR2 as FQNEAQ (reference sequence). The CDR3 covers 16 residues. CDR3 sequence (DNA): TGTGCCAGCAGCTTCCTTGGGACGGACCTCCAAGAGACCCAGTACTTC. Its translation: CASSFLGTDLQETQYF. The entire variable domain, with the rest obtained from reference TRBV7-9 and TRBJ2-5, is as follows: DTGVSQNPRHKITKRGQNVTFRCDPISEHNRLYWYRQTLGQGPEFLTYFQNEAQLEKSRLLSDRFSAERPKGSFSTLEIQRTEQGDSAMYLCASSFLGTDLQETQYFGPGTRLLVL.

This clonotype was observed at least ten times. The chain carries TRBV27 and TRBJ1-1; a possible D gene is TRBD1 (5 bases). CDR3 size: 15 residues. The V end lost 3 bases, the J end lost 1 base, and 12 bases lay between the germline ends. From germline, CDR1 is MNHEY and CDR2 SMNVEV (reference sequence). The CDR3 DNA sequence: TGTGCCAGCAGTTTTCTTCGACAGACGAACACTGAAGCTTTCTTT. Its translation: CASSFLRQTNTEAFF.

This clonotype was seen ten or more times. This chain connects TRBV27 to TRBJ2-3; maybe TRBD1 (5 bases). V was shortened by 6 bases and J by 9 bases, with 16 bases between the two germline ends. In germline, CDR1 is MNHEY, CDR2 SMNVEV (reference sequence). The CDR3 totals 13 residues. The CDR3 coding sequence is TGTGCCAGCAGAAGTGGGCAGGGCAGGACGCAGTATTTT. Translated: CASRSGQGRTQYF.

This chain joins TRBV15 and TRBJ2-1; D is unresolved. Germline V gene sequence: CDR1 LNHNV, CDR2 YYDKDF (reference sequence). The V gene lost 5 bases and the J gene lost 3 bases, with 14 bases spanning the gap. The CDR3 sequence is 15 residues long. The CDR3 protein is CATSGRAALYNEQFF. The CDR3 DNA reads as TGTGCCACCAGCGGTCGGGCCGCCCTCTACAATGAGCAGTTCTTC.

This clonotype was observed many times. The rearrangement links TRBV5-6 to TRBJ2-3; possible D gene TRBD2, 6 bases. The CDR3 has 17 amino acids. V shed 6 bases and J shed 3 bases, with 23 bases lying between them. Germline V gene sequence: CDR1 SGHDT, CDR2 YYEEEE. The CDR3 here is CASTISGREIGTDTQYF. CDR3 bases: TGTGCCAGCACCATATCAGGACGGGAGATAGGGACAGATACGCAGTATTTT.